This record concerns one TCR beta chain sequence. TCRdb fed the 5' RACE reads into MiXCR, producing one record per CDR3 protein. The sample includes 650,000 to 750,000 distinct CDR3 sequences, approximately 21% seen only once; the top ten take 4% to 5.5%. These data originate in a study of identical twins. V lost 4 bases and J lost 4, with 16 bases in between. The CDR3 is 14 residues long. Germline values: CDR1 SQVTM, CDR2 ANQGSEA. These same data were also listed under a study on T cells expressing NK-cell markers. That investigation notes: Dominance of the CD3+CD56-NKG2C+ fraction by these clonotypes also held in several donors.

The gene calls are TRBV29-1 and TRBJ1-1; D gene uncertain. Material: PBMCs. The clonotype comes from a woman between 18 and 29 years old in good health. For the CDR3, the DNA is TGCAGCGTTGTTGGGTCGTCTGGGGTCACTGAAGCTTTCTTT. Its protein product is CSVVGSSGVTEAFF.